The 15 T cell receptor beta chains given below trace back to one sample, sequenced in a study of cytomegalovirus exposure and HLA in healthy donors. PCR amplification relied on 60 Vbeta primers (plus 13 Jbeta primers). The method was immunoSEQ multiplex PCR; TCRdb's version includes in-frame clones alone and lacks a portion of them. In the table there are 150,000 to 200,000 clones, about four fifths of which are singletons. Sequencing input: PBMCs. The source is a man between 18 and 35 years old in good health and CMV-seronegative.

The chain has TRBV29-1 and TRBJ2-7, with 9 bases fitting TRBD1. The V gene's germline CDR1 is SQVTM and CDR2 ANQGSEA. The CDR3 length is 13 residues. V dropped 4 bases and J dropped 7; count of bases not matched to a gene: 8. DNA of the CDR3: TGCAGCGTTGGGACAGGGGATACGGGGGAGCAGTACTTC. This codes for CSVGTGDTGEQYF.

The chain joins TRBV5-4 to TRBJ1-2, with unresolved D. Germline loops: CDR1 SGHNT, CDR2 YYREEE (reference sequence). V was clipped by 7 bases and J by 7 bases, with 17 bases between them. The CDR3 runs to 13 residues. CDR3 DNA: TGTGCCAGCGCTTTGGAACTAGCAGGTGGCTACACCTTC. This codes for CASALELAGGYTF.

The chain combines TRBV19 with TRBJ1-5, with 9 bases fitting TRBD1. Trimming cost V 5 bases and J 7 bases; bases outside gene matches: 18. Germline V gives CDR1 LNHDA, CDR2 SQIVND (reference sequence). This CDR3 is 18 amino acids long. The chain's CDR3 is CASSLPQQWTGDRQPQHF. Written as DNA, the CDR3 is TGTGCCAGTAGTCTACCGCAGCAGTGGACAGGGGATCGGCAGCCCCAGCATTTT.

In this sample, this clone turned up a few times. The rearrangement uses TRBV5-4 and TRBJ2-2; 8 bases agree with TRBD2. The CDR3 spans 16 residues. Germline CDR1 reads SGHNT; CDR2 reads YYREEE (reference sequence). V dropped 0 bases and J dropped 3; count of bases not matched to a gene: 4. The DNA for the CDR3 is TGTGCCAGCAGCTTGGTGGGACTAGTCCACACCGGGGAGCTGTTTTTT. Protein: CASSLVGLVHTGELFF.

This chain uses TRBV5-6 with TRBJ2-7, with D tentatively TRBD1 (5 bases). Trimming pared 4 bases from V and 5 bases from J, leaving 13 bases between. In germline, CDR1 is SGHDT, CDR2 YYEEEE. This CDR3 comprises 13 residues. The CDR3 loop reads CASSLLDNDEQYF. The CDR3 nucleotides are TGTGCCAGCAGCCTGCTGGACAACGACGAGCAGTACTTC.

The CDR3, as DNA: TGTGCCAGTAGTGGGGGGTCAGGAGAGACCCAGTACTTC. Translated: CASSGGSGETQYF. The chain employs TRBV19 and TRBJ2-5; D is possibly TRBD2 (6 bases). The germline V gene encodes CDR1 LNHDA and CDR2 SQIVND (reference sequence). The V end lost 5 bases, the J end lost 4 bases, and 11 bases lay between the germline ends. The CDR3 has 13 residues.

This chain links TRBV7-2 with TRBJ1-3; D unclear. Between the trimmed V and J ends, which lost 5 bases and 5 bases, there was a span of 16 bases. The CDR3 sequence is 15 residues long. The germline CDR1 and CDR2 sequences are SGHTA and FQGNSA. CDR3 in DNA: TGTGCCAGCAGCCCGCCCCGCGGGGTGAGAAACACCATATATTTT. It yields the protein CASSPPRGVRNTIYF.

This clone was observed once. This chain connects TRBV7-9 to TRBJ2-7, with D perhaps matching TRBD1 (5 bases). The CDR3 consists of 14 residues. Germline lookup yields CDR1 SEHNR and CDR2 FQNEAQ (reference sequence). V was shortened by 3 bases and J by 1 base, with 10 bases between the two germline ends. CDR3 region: CASSFQGKSYEQYF. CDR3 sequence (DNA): TGTGCCAGCAGCTTCCAGGGAAAATCCTACGAGCAGTACTTC.

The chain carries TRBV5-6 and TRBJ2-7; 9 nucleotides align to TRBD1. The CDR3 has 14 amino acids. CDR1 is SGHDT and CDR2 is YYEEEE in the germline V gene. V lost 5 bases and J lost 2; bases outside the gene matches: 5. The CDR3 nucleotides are TGTGCCAGCAGGGGGACAGGGCCCACCTACGAGCAGTACTTC. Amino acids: CASRGTGPTYEQYF.

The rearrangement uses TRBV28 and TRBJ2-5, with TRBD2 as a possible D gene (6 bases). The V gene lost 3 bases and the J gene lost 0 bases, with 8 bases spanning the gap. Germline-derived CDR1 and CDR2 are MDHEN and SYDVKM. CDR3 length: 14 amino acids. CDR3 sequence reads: CASSFERDQETQYF. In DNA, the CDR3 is TGTGCCAGCAGTTTTGAGCGGGACCAAGAGACCCAGTACTTC.

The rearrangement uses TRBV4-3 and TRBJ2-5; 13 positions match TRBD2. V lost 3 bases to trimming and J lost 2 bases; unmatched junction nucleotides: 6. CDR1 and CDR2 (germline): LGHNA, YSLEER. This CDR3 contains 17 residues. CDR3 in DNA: TGCGCCAGCAGCCAGGGTCTGGGACTAGCGGGACAAGAGACCCAGTACTTC. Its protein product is CASSQGLGLAGQETQYF.

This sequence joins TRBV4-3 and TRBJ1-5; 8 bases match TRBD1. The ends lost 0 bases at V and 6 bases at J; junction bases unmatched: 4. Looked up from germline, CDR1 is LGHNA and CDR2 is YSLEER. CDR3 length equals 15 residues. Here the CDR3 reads CASSQDRQGAQPQHF. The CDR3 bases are TGCGCCAGCAGCCAAGATCGGCAGGGGGCTCAGCCCCAGCATTTT.

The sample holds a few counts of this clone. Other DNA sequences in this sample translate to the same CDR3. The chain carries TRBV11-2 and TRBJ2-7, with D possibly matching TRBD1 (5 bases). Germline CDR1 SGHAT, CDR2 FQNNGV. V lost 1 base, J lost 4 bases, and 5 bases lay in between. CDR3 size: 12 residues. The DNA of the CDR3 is TGTGCCAGCAGCTTAGCAGGGTACGAGCAGTACTTC. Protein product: CASSLAGYEQYF. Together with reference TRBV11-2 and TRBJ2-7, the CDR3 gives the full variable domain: EAGVAQSPRYKIIEKRQSVAFWCNPISGHATLYWYQQILGQGPKLLIQFQNNGVVDDSQLPKDRFSAERLKGVDSTLKIQPAKLEDSAVYLCASSLAGYEQYFGPGTRLTVT.

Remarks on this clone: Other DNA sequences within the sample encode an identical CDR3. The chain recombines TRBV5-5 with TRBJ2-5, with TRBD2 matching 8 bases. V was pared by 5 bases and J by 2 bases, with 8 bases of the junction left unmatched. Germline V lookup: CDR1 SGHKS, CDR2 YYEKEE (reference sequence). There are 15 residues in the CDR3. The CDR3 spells CASSTQRGRQETQYF. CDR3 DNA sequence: TGTGCCAGCAGTACACAGCGGGGGCGTCAAGAGACCCAGTACTTC.

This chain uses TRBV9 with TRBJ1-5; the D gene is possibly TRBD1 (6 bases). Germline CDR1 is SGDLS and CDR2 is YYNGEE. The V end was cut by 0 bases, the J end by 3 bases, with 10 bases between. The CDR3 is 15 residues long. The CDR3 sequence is CASSVDGQPNQPQHF. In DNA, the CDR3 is TGTGCCAGCAGCGTAGACGGACAGCCCAATCAGCCCCAGCATTTT.